Listed here are 26 T cell receptor beta chains from one sample, sequenced in a study of blood T cell repertoires in COVID-19. Profiled with immunoSEQ multiplex PCR; TCRdb holds only in-frame clones, not every one. The sample records about 170,000 clones, roughly 84% being singletons. The sample comprised peripheral blood. The origin of the receptors is a man between 18 and 29 years old with active or convalescent COVID-19.

CDR3 sequence reads: CASSIDLSGSSGTGELFF. The CDR3 bases are TGTGCCAGTAGTATAGATCTTAGCGGGTCGAGCGGCACCGGGGAGCTGTTTTTT. The chain recombines TRBV19 with TRBJ2-2; 7 positions match TRBD2. Germline loops: CDR1 LNHDA, CDR2 SQIVND (reference sequence). The CDR3 sequence is 18 residues long. With V trimmed by 0 bases and J by 4 bases, 11 bases remained unmatched.

The V call is TRBV7-3, the J call TRBJ1-1, with D hard to call. The V gene's germline CDR1 is SGHTA and CDR2 FQGTGA. CDR3 length equals 14 residues. With 1 base removed from V and 3 bases from J, the gap between germline ends came to 9 bases. This CDR3 is CASSLSGRDTEAFF. DNA of the CDR3: TGTGCCAGCAGCTTAAGCGGGAGGGACACTGAAGCTTTCTTT.

This chain joins TRBV9 and TRBJ2-3; TRBD2 agrees at 11 bases. The junction had 5 bases not matched to a gene; V was cut back by 4 bases and J by 1 base. From germline, CDR1 is SGDLS and CDR2 YYNGEE. The CDR3 length is 16 residues. The CDR3 sequence is CASSITSGGRTDTQYF. The CDR3, as DNA: TGTGCCAGCAGCATTACTAGCGGGGGACGCACAGATACGCAGTATTTT.

This clone was seen once. This sequence joins TRBV5-1 and TRBJ1-6; 9 bases agree with TRBD1. This CDR3 has 15 amino acids. Germline CDR1 is SGHRS and CDR2 is YFSETQ. Trimming at V came to 5 bases and at J to 8 bases, leaving 8 bases not matched to a gene. The CDR3 coding sequence is TGCGCCAGCAGATACGGACAGGGGCTCGATTCACCCCTCCACTTT. Its protein product is CASRYGQGLDSPLHF.

The V gene is TRBV6-5, the J gene TRBJ2-7; 8 positions agree with TRBD1. CDR1 and CDR2 (germline): MNHEY, SVGAGI. The CDR3 runs to 15 residues. The V gene end was trimmed by 7 bases and the J gene end by 3 bases; junction bases not matched to a gene: 11. CDR3 region: CASTLPGTGGYEQYF. CDR3 nucleotides: TGTGCCAGCACCCTACCCGGGACAGGAGGCTACGAGCAGTACTTC.

The chain is built from TRBV2 and TRBJ2-5; TRBD2 agrees at 9 bases. V shed 4 bases, J shed 5 bases, and the junction held 8 bases outside the gene matches. Germline-derived CDR1 and CDR2 are SNHLY and FYNNEI. The CDR3 spans 15 residues. The CDR3 reads CASSALAGGPETQYF. The CDR3, as DNA: TGTGCCAGCAGTGCGTTGGCGGGAGGGCCCGAGACCCAGTACTTC.

The chain has TRBV12-3 or TRBV12-4 and TRBJ1-5; no reliable D call. This CDR3 has 13 residues. V gave up 5 bases and J gave up 5 bases, with 10 bases separating them. The CDR3 coding sequence is TGTGCCAGCAGTCGAGAGGTCCATCAGCCCCAGCATTTT. It yields the protein CASSREVHQPQHF.

V usage is TRBV6-5 and J usage is TRBJ2-1, with 8 bases identical to TRBD1. Per the germline V gene, CDR1 is MNHEY and CDR2 is SVGAGI. The V and J ends lost 6 bases and 8 bases, in that order; junction bases with no gene match: 6. This CDR3 has 13 residues. The CDR3 bases are TGTGCCAGCAGCGGACAGGGTGGCTATGAGCAGTTCTTC. Its protein is CASSGQGGYEQFF.

The chain joins TRBV12-3 or TRBV12-4 to TRBJ2-5, with D tentatively TRBD2 (6 bases). The ends were cut back, 7 bases at V and 5 bases at J, with 14 bases in the middle. The CDR3 runs to 13 residues. CDR3 residues: CASNPEGRETQYF. The CDR3 coding sequence is TGTGCCAGCAACCCGGAGGGGCGGGAGACCCAGTACTTC.

The chain joins TRBV5-1 to TRBJ2-5; the match to TRBD2 covers 7 bases. Trimming took 3 bases from V and 2 from J; bases not matched to a gene: 7. The CDR3 runs to 15 residues. CDR1 is SGHRS and CDR2 is YFSETQ in the germline V gene. CDR3 region: CASSSWARGQETQYF. CDR3 DNA sequence: TGCGCCAGCAGCTCGTGGGCGCGGGGGCAAGAGACCCAGTACTTC.

This clone was counted at least ten times. The sample has other DNA sequences that encode this CDR3 too. The chain employs TRBV29-1 and TRBJ1-1; D remains ambiguous. Looked up from germline, CDR1 is SQVTM and CDR2 is ANQGSEA. V was shortened by 5 bases and J by 3 bases, with 4 bases between the two germline ends. The CDR3 sequence is 10 residues long. CDR3 sequence (DNA): TGCAGCGTTCGGGACACTGAAGCTTTCTTT. Translation: CSVRDTEAFF.

The gene calls are TRBV7-2 and TRBJ2-5; tentative D call: TRBD2 (5 bases). V was pared by 5 bases and J by 4 bases, with 11 bases between. This CDR3 contains 13 residues. The germline V gene has CDR1 SGHTA and CDR2 FQGNSA. This chain's CDR3 is CASSPLVGETQYF. In nucleotides, the CDR3 is TGTGCCAGCAGCCCACTAGTCGGAGAGACCCAGTACTTC.

This chain joins TRBV18 and TRBJ2-1; possibly TRBD1 for D (5 bases). Germline loops: CDR1 KGHSH, CDR2 LQKENI. This CDR3 region has 14 residues. V lost 1 base and J lost 7, with 11 bases in between. CDR3 loop: CASSPQGPRNEQFF. The CDR3 coding sequence is TGTGCCAGCTCACCACAGGGGCCCCGGAATGAGCAGTTCTTC.

The chain combines TRBV5-1 with TRBJ2-3; D unclear. V dropped 0 bases and J dropped 2 bases, with 10 bases sitting between them. In germline, CDR1 is SGHRS, CDR2 YFSETQ. There are 15 residues in the CDR3. The CDR3 loop reads CASSLGGSYTDTQYF. The DNA of the CDR3 is TGCGCCAGCAGCTTGGGCGGCAGCTACACAGATACGCAGTATTTT.

This chain links TRBV5-4 with TRBJ1-1; perhaps TRBD1 as D (5 bases). The CDR3 has 16 residues. V lost 0 bases, J lost 0 bases, and 12 bases lay in between. Germline V CDR1 and CDR2: SGHNT, YYREEE (reference sequence). Here the CDR3 reads CASSLAPTVMNTEAFF. CDR3 DNA: TGTGCCAGCAGCTTGGCCCCGACAGTCATGAACACTGAAGCTTTCTTT. Using reference TRBV5-4 and TRBJ1-1 for the parts outside the CDR3, the full variable domain is ETGVTQSPTHLIKTRGQQVTLRCSSQSGHNTVSWYQQALGQGPQFIFQYYREEENGRGNFPPRFSGLQFPNYSSELNVNALELDDSALYLCASSLAPTVMNTEAFFGQGTRLTVV.

This chain joins TRBV7-2 and TRBJ2-2; D not certain. Germline loops: CDR1 SGHTA, CDR2 FQGNSA. Deletions cut 2 bases from V and 4 bases from J, with 8 bases between. This CDR3 region has 14 residues. As DNA, the CDR3 is TGTGCCAGCAGCTTATCGCCAGGCACCGGGGAGCTGTTTTTT. Translation: CASSLSPGTGELFF. Full variable domain (rest looked up from reference TRBV7-2 and TRBJ2-2): GAGVSQSPSNKVTEKGKDVELRCDPISGHTALYWYRQSLGQGLEFLIYFQGNSAPDKSGLPSDRFSAERTGGSVSTLTIQRTQQEDSAVYLCASSLSPGTGELFFGEGSRLTVL.

This clone came up a few times. The chain employs TRBV1 and TRBJ2-5; the table names TRBD2, a call not compared with the DNA. TRBV1 is a recognized pseudogene. This CDR3 spans 14 amino acids. CDR3 coding DNA: TGCACCAGCAGCCAAGATTCGGGAGAAGAGACCCAGTACTTC. It translates to CTSSQDSGEETQYF.

The V gene is TRBV7-6, the J gene TRBJ2-1, with TRBD1 matching 7 bases. V trimming: 1 base; J trimming: 8 bases; junction bases outside the gene matches: 8. CDR1 is SGHVS and CDR2 is FNYEAQ in the germline V gene. CDR3 length equals 15 residues. The DNA for the CDR3 is TGTGCCAGCAGCTTAGAGGGGGCAATTTTCCATGAGCAGTTCTTC. Translation gives CASSLEGAIFHEQFF.

This clone showed up just once. J is TRBJ2-1 and V is TRBV5-6, with D tentatively TRBD2 (6 bases). Germline CDR1 reads SGHDT; CDR2 reads YYEEEE. The CDR3 is 15 residues long. V was trimmed by 1 base and J by 5 bases, leaving 13 bases between them. CDR3 DNA sequence: TGTGCCAGCAGCTTGTGGGGGAGGTATCACAATGAGCAGTTCTTC. It specifies CASSLWGRYHNEQFF. The full variable domain, rest sourced from reference TRBV5-6 and TRBJ2-1, is DAGVTQSPTHLIKTRGQQVTLRCSPKSGHDTVSWYQQALGQGPQFIFQYYEEEERQRGNFPDRFSGHQFPNYSSELNVNALLLGDSALYLCASSLWGRYHNEQFFGPGTRLTVL.

In this sample, this clone turned up a few times. The rearrangement uses TRBV6-2 or TRBV6-3 and TRBJ2-1; 16 nucleotides line up with TRBD2. The J segment lost 8 bases and the V segment lost 2 bases, leaving 12 bases of the junction unmatched. Germline-derived CDR1 and CDR2 are MNHEY and SVGEGT. The CDR3 length is 19 residues. Here the CDR3 reads CASSYEPGTSGGAIDEQFF. As DNA, the CDR3 is TGTGCCAGCAGTTACGAACCCGGGACTAGCGGGGGGGCCATCGATGAGCAGTTCTTC.

CDR3: CASSRDQGGPIPTEAFF. CDR3 DNA sequence: TGTGCCAGCAGTAGAGATCAGGGGGGACCTATTCCTACTGAAGCTTTCTTT. V and J are TRBV6-2 or TRBV6-3 and TRBJ1-1; 7 bases fit TRBD1. Losses at the gene ends were 5 bases for V and 5 bases for J; bases not matched to a gene: 17. This CDR3 contains 17 residues. In germline, CDR1 is MNHEY, CDR2 SVGEGT.

This chain links TRBV7-9 with TRBJ2-1; 10 positions agree with TRBD2. Germline CDR1 is SEHNR and CDR2 is FQNEAQ (reference sequence). This CDR3 contains 16 residues. After removal of 2 bases from V and 6 bases from J, the junction contained 7 bases not matched to a gene. CDR3 DNA sequence: TGTGCCAGCAGCTTAAAACCGGGACTAGCGCTCAATGAGCAGTTCTTC. Protein: CASSLKPGLALNEQFF.

The chain recombines TRBV4-1 with TRBJ1-2; 7 bases are a match to TRBD1. CDR3 length equals 15 residues. Germline V gene lookup returns CDR1 MGHRA and CDR2 YSYEKL. Trimming cost V 0 bases and J 4 bases; bases outside gene matches: 5. CDR3 sequence (DNA): TGCGCCAGCAGCCAAGAGGGGGGACAGCTCTATGGCTACACCTTC. Its translation: CASSQEGGQLYGYTF.

The genes are TRBV27 and TRBJ1-6; the D gene is possibly TRBD1 (6 bases). The length of the CDR3 is 15 residues. V was clipped by 4 bases and J by 8 bases, with 15 bases between them. The germline CDR1 and CDR2 sequences are MNHEY and SMNVEV (reference sequence). Here the CDR3 DNA reads TGTGCCAGCAGTTCCCCCCGGGGGGGGCATTCACCCCTCCACTTT. This translates into CASSSPRGGHSPLHF.

J is TRBJ2-2 and V is TRBV5-1, with 7 bases aligning to TRBD1. The J segment lost 2 bases and the V segment lost 3 bases, leaving 4 bases of the junction unmatched. The CDR3 covers 15 residues. Germline CDR1 is SGHRS and CDR2 is YFSETQ. The CDR3: CASSWTGQNTGELFF. The CDR3 DNA follows: TGCGCCAGCAGCTGGACAGGACAAAACACCGGGGAGCTGTTTTTT.

This clone was counted a few times. CDR3 DNA sequence: TGTGCCAGCAGTATCACACCGGGACAGGGCTACGAGCAGTACTTC. Translated: CASSITPGQGYEQYF. The chain combines TRBV6-6 with TRBJ2-7, with 9 nucleotides matching TRBD1. CDR3 length: 15 residues. Germline V CDR1 and CDR2: MNHNY, SVGAGI (reference sequence). After removal of 5 bases from V and 3 bases from J, the junction contained 8 bases not matched to a gene.